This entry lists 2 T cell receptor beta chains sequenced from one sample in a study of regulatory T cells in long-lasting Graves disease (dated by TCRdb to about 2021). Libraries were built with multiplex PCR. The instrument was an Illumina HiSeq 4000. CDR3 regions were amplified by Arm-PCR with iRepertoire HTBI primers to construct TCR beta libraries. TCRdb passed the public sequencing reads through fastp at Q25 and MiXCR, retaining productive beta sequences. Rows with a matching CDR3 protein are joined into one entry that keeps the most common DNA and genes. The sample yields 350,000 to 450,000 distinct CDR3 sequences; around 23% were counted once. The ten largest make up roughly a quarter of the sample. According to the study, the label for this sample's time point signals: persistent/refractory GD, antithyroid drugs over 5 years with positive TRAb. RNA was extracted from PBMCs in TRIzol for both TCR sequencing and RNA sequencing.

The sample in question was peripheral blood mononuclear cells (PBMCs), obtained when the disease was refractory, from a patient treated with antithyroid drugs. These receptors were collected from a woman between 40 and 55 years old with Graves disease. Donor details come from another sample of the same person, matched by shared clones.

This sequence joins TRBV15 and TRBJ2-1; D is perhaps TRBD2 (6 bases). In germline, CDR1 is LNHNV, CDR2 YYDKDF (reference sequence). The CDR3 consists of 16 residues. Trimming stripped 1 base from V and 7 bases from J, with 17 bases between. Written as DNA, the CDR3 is TGTGCCACCAGCAGAGTTACTAGCAACCTAGGGAATGAGCAGTTCTTC. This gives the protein CATSRVTSNLGNEQFF.

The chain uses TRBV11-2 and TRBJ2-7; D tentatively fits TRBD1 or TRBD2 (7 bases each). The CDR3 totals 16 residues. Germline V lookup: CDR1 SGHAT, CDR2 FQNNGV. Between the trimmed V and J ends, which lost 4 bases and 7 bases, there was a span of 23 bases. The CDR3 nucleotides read TGTGCCAGCAGCTGGAGCGGGACAGTGGGTGGCCAGGAGCAGTACTTC. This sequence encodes CASSWSGTVGGQEQYF. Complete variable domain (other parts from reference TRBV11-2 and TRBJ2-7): EAGVAQSPRYKIIEKRQSVAFWCNPISGHATLYWYQQILGQGPKLLIQFQNNGVVDDSQLPKDRFSAERLKGVDSTLKIQPAKLEDSAVYLCASSWSGTVGGQEQYFGPGTRLTVT.